A selection of T cell receptor beta chains follows, all from one sample in a study of blood T cell repertoires in COVID-19. Repertoires were generated with immunoSEQ multiplex PCR, while TCRdb's copy carries only in-frame clones and drops some. The sample has under 250,000 clones, 70% to 90% seen once. The specimen sequenced was peripheral blood. All receptors come from a middle-aged man with acute or convalescent COVID-19. The CDR3 runs from the conserved cysteine through the conserved F or W. The D gene is left open where the match is weak. A clone size is listed for some rows: how often the clone was seen (once, few, many), or a class if it is expanded.

J gene,D gene,clone size,V gene,CDR3 protein,CDR3 DNA
TRBJ2-7,TRBD1,-,TRBV6-5,CASSRQGPQGEQYF,TGTGCCAGCAGTCGACAGGGTCCACAGGGGGAGCAGTACTTC
TRBJ1-4,TRBD1,few,TRBV4-1,CASSQAGQEGEKLFF,TGCGCCAGCAGCCAAGCTGGACAGGAGGGTGAAAAACTGTTTTTT
TRBJ1-3,TRBD1,once,TRBV4-1,CASSQDMHPTGDGNTIYF,TGCGCCAGCAGCCAAGACATGCATCCGACAGGGGATGGAAACACCATATATTTT
TRBJ1-4,-,-,TRBV5-4,CASRAQGNEKLFF,TGTGCCAGCAGGGCACAGGGTAATGAAAAACTGTTTTTT
TRBJ1-1,-,-,TRBV7-9,CASSLEGGAEAFF,TGTGCCAGCAGCTTAGAAGGAGGGGCTGAAGCTTTCTTT
TRBJ2-7,TRBD1,-,TRBV27,CASSLGQAGYEQYF,TGTGCCAGCAGTTTGGGACAGGCGGGCTACGAGCAGTACTTC
TRBJ1-2,-,few,TRBV7-2,CASSSPGRRDYGYTF,TGTGCCAGCAGCTCGCCCGGGAGGAGGGACTATGGCTACACCTTC
TRBJ1-2,-,-,TRBV2,CASSPGENYGYTF,TGTGCCAGCAGTCCAGGGGAGAACTATGGCTACACCTTC
TRBJ2-3,-,-,TRBV5-6,CASSSPRGKLTDTQYF,TGTGCCAGCAGCTCCCCGCGAGGGAAACTCACAGATACGCAGTATTTT
TRBJ2-1,-,-,TRBV18,CASSVNRGARYNEQFF,TGTGCCAGCTCAGTGAACCGGGGGGCGCGGTACAATGAGCAGTTCTTC